The entry below describes one T cell receptor beta chain. This clonotype appeared a few times. Its antigen target is currently unknown. The sample holds no much larger clone one base away, and base qualities are not on file. This specimen comes from a study of T-cell memory formation after mild COVID-19 listed by TCRdb under 2021. For the wider study: Most TCR sequence clusters were specific to one of the two donors. Longitudinal TCRalpha and TCRbeta repertoire sequencing tracked T-cell clones expanding and contracting after mild COVID-19 in a couple of donors. Two young, previously healthy adult volunteers, one female and one male, were included in the cohort.

The CDR3 contains 15 residues, cysteine and phenylalanine counted. The retained sequence is limited to the CDR3, 45 bases, with the frame set at the first base. Per the germline V gene, SGHDT is the CDR1 and YYEEEE is the CDR2. V loses 4 bases, J loses 0 bases, and the germline ends lie 13 bases apart. Instrument used: Illumina NovaSeq 6000. cDNA libraries for TCRalpha and TCRbeta were prepared by 5'RACE using constant-segment primers, with sample barcodes and unique molecular identifiers added. RNA was extracted from every sample with Trizol reagent. Library amplification was performed in two PCR steps, and a second sample barcode and Illumina TruSeq adapters were introduced in the second step. The libraries were sequenced on an Illumina NovaSeq using 2 x 150 bp paired-end reads. The original methods were these. With migec v1.2.7, reads were demultiplexed and then collapsed into UMI-guided consensus sequences. Using mixcr v2.1.11, UMI consensuses were aligned to TRA and TRB V and J templates and then assembled into clonotypes. Clonotypes were classified as expanded or contracted when called significant by both edgeR and NoisET, with noise models trained on biological replicates. edgeR calls used a false discovery rate-adjusted p below 0.01 and a log2 fold-change threshold of 1. PCA with hierarchical clustering of max-normalized trajectories of the 1000 most abundant clonotypes was used as exploratory dynamics analysis. The CD4 or CD8 phenotype of responding clones was assigned using the separately sequenced CD4+ and CD8+ repertoires. TCRdb reanalyzed the raw reads on its own, using fastp at Q25 for trimming and MiXCR for clone calling, and kept in-frame beta chains. Every CDR3 protein is listed once, alongside the most common genes and DNA of its rows. For this entry, the V and J calls and clone size follow TCRdb and not the study's own pipeline. This sample lists about 340,000 distinct CDR3 sequences; 14% were detected once. The leading ten clones occupy roughly 22% of the sample.

Summary of the overall study and its limitations: Clones contracting from day 15 to 85 had balanced CD4/CD8 phenotypes, while a second wave expanding from day 15 to 37 was biased towards CD4+. Contracting CD4+ clones were located mainly in the CM and EM memory subsets, whereas CD8+ clones were found to be enriched in EMRA. Some responding clones were detected in pre-infection memory, which suggested that pre-existing cross-reactive memory T cells had joined the SARS-CoV-2 response. Only two mild cases were covered in the study, and larger cohorts including severe cases with pre-infection samples were considered necessary. The second-wave clones that peaked on day 37 were not confirmed to be SARS-CoV-2 specific.

PBMCs were isolated by Ficoll-Paque density gradient centrifugation. This chain joins TRBV5-6 to TRBJ1-1; TRBD1 might be the D gene, on 5 matching bases. Source material: PBMCs or a T cell subset sorted from them (not recorded which). This sequence originates from a man aged 18 to 29 who had mild COVID-19 (a few samples of this study predate the infection). The sample titles of this study are shuffled in the database, so cell type and time point are left out; the donor was told from shared clones. In nucleotide form, the sequence is TGTGCCAGCAGCCTCGTAGACAGCATGAACACTGAAGCTTTCTTT. Its translation is CASSLVDSMNTEAFF.